These 8 T cell receptor beta chains share one sample of origin, sequenced in a study of cytomegalovirus exposure and HLA in healthy donors. PCR used 60 Vbeta primers and 13 Jbeta primers. Only in-frame clones appear in the TCRdb table, and some are missing; sequencing was by immunoSEQ multiplex PCR. This sample yields 150,000 to 200,000 clones, of which 60% to 80% are seen a single time; around 8.3% belongs to the top ten. Material for sequencing was PBMCs. These receptors all come from a woman between 40 and 50 years old in good health and CMV-seropositive.

This clone was picked up one time. The chain is built from TRBV6-5 and TRBJ2-5; 7 bases are a match to TRBD2. CDR1 is MNHEY and CDR2 is SVGAGI in the germline V gene. V shed 5 bases, J shed 5 bases, and the junction held 11 bases outside the gene matches. CDR3 size: 15 residues. CDR3 nucleotides: TGTGCCAGCAGTACACTTGCGGGAGTGCCGGAGACCCAGTACTTC. Its translation is CASSTLAGVPETQYF.

This clone occurred a few times. The chain employs TRBV4-1 and TRBJ2-7; 8 bases map to TRBD2. The germline V gene encodes CDR1 MGHRA and CDR2 YSYEKL. Trimming cost V 0 bases and J 5 bases; bases outside gene matches: 6. This CDR3 is built from 15 residues. The CDR3 reads CASSQDGRREDEQYF. CDR3 in DNA: TGCGCCAGCAGCCAAGATGGGCGGCGGGAGGACGAGCAGTACTTC.

V usage is TRBV28 and J usage is TRBJ2-5; no firm D call. The CDR3 has 13 amino acids. Germline V CDR1 and CDR2: MDHEN, SYDVKM. V was cut by 4 bases and J by 1 base, with 7 bases left in between. The DNA of the CDR3 is TGTGCCAGCAGTTCATCATCCCAAGAGACCCAGTACTTC. This encodes CASSSSSQETQYF.

This clone appeared once. The chain is built from TRBV4-2 and TRBJ2-4; no clear D. V lost 4 bases, J lost 7 bases, and 17 bases lay in between. This CDR3 is 15 amino acids long. Germline assignment: CDR1 LGHNA and CDR2 YNFKEQ. CDR3 in amino acids: CASSLHDQTGNIQYF. The CDR3 DNA follows: TGTGCCAGCAGCCTACACGACCAGACCGGGAACATTCAGTACTTC.

This rearrangement joins TRBV5-1 to TRBJ2-4; TRBD2 might be the D (5 bases). Trimming took off 0 bases at V and 6 bases at J, with 19 bases between the two ends. CDR1 and CDR2 (germline): SGHRS, YFSETQ. This CDR3 spans 17 amino acids. The CDR3 is CASSLAPLAGVGNIQYF. In nucleotides, the CDR3 is TGCGCCAGCAGCTTGGCACCTCTGGCGGGCGTAGGAAACATTCAGTACTTC.

The V gene is TRBV27, the J gene TRBJ1-1, with 7 bases lining up with TRBD1. The CDR3 totals 14 residues. The trim removed 0 bases at V and 4 bases at J, leaving 2 bases unmatched. Germline loops: CDR1 MNHEY, CDR2 SMNVEV (reference sequence). The CDR3 nucleotides are TGTGCCAGCAGTTTATCAGGGGGCTTCACTGAAGCTTTCTTT. It is translated as CASSLSGGFTEAFF.

The chain employs TRBV19 and TRBJ1-2, with D maybe TRBD1 (5 bases). The CDR3 consists of 14 residues. Germline V gives CDR1 LNHDA, CDR2 SQIVND (reference sequence). V lost 5 bases to trimming and J lost 3 bases, with 13 bases between them. CDR3 residues: CASSPRVADYGYTF. The CDR3 region has the DNA TGTGCCAGTAGTCCCAGGGTGGCGGACTATGGCTACACCTTC. The complete variable domain, with remaining parts taken from reference TRBV19 and TRBJ1-2, reads DGGITQSPKYLFRKEGQNVTLSCEQNLNHDAMYWYRQDPGQGLRLIYYSQIVNDFQKGDIAEGYSVSREKKESFPLTVTSAQKNPTAFYLCASSPRVADYGYTFGSGTRLTVV.

This clone was seen only a few times. The chain joins TRBV7-9 to TRBJ1-4; no definite D call. The germline V gene has CDR1 SEHNR and CDR2 FQNEAQ (reference sequence). The CDR3 length is 14 residues. The V end lost 2 bases, the J end lost 8 bases, and 12 bases lay between the germline ends. Here the CDR3 reads CASSLSTGGEKLFF. CDR3 DNA: TGTGCCAGCAGCTTAAGTACGGGAGGCGAAAAACTGTTTTTT.